This T cell receptor (beta chain) came from a study of cytomegalovirus exposure and HLA in healthy donors. Study-level results: In a later analysis, an Asian-associated ancestry cluster reportedly showed fewer N-insertions than the approximately 660-donor mean. Exclusion applied to some V segments, including TRBV6-2 and TRBV6-3, as they were indistinguishable. Confirmation was obtained in vitro that three CMV-associated chains are specific for CMV antigens. A later analysis linked a missense DCLRE1C variant to TCR beta V- and J-gene trimming.

V was cut by 4 bases and J by 9 bases, with 16 bases left in between. The germline gives CDR1 GTSNPN, CDR2 SVGIG (reference sequence). This CDR3 comprises 14 residues. A note on this clone: Antigen unknown.

Primers: 60 Vbeta forward and 13 Jbeta reverse. Profiling relied on immunoSEQ multiplex PCR, and the TCRdb table lists in-frame clones only, not all of them. The sample has some 120,000 clones, around three quarters seen once; the top ten hold roughly 2%. Sequencing was carried out using PBMCs. This chain joins TRBV30 and TRBJ1-6, with D possibly TRBD1 on 6 matching bases. This clonotype was sampled from a man younger than 35 in good health and CMV-seronegative. The chain's CDR3 is CAWNRARIASPLHF. The DNA of the CDR3 is TGTGCCTGGAACAGGGCTCGAATAGCTTCACCCCTCCACTTT.